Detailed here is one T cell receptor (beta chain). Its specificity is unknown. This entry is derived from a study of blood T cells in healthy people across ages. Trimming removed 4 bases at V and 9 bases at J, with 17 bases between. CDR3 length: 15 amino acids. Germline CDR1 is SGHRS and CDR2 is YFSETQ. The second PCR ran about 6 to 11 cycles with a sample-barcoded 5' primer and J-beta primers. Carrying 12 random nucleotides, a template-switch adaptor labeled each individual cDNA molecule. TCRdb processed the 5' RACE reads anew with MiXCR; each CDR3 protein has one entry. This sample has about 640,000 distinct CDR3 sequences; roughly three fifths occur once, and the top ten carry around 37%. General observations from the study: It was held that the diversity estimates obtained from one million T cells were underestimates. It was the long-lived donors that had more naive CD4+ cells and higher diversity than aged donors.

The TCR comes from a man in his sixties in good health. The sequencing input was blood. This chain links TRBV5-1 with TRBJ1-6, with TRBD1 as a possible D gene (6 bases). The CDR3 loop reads CASSQVSRGGSPLHF. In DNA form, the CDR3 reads TGCGCCAGCAGCCAAGTATCCAGGGGTGGTTCACCCCTCCACTTT.